The rows below give T cell receptor beta chains drawn from one sample of a study of blood T cell repertoires in COVID-19. Sequencing was performed with immunoSEQ multiplex PCR; in TCRdb, only in-frame clones are kept and a portion is missing. The sample gives some 240,000 clones, around 84% of which show up once; 9.7% is in the top ten. Source material: peripheral blood. These receptors were collected from a man in his forties or fifties with active or convalescent COVID-19. Both conserved end residues are part of each CDR3. Each record gives: clone size, V gene, D gene, J gene, CDR3 DNA, CDR3 protein. A D gene is named only where the DNA matches it firmly. Size values are once, few and many counts, or a class for expanded clones, and some rows have none.

size: NA
V: TRBV11-1
D: NA
J: TRBJ1-1
DNA: TGTGCCAGCAGCTTACTGGGGGAGGACACTGAAGCTTTCTTT
CDR3: CASSLLGEDTEAFF

size: NA
V: TRBV11-2
D: TRBD1
J: TRBJ1-2
DNA: TGTGCCAGCAGCCTAGTACAGGGGGCGACGAATGGCTACACCTTC
CDR3: CASSLVQGATNGYTF

size: NA
V: TRBV15
D: NA
J: TRBJ2-1
DNA: TGTGCCACCAGCAGAGATTCTTGGCAGGGCGACAATGAGCAGTTCTTC
CDR3: CATSRDSWQGDNEQFF

size: many
V: TRBV4-2
D: NA
J: TRBJ2-5
DNA: TGTGCCAGCAGCCAAGAGGCAGTTTCTCGGGTGGAGACCCAGTACTTC
CDR3: CASSQEAVSRVETQYF

size: NA
V: TRBV15
D: NA
J: TRBJ1-1
DNA: TGTGCCACCAGGACACATCCGAACACTGAAGCTTTCTTT
CDR3: CATRTHPNTEAFF

size: NA
V: TRBV2
D: NA
J: TRBJ1-1
DNA: TGTGCCAGCAGTGGCGGGGGGACTGAAGCTTTCTTT
CDR3: CASSGGGTEAFF

size: NA
V: TRBV7-2
D: TRBD2
J: TRBJ2-3
DNA: TGTGCCAGCAGCACCGTAGCGGGCATGAGGGATACGCAGTATTTT
CDR3: CASSTVAGMRDTQYF

size: NA
V: TRBV5-4
D: TRBD1
J: TRBJ2-1
DNA: TGTGCCACAAGCAGGGGGAGTCTGTACAATGAGCAGTTCTTC
CDR3: CATSRGSLYNEQFF

size: NA
V: TRBV11-1
D: NA
J: TRBJ1-4
DNA: TGTGCCAGCAGCTTAACGCCCGGGGCTAATGAAAAACTGTTTTTT
CDR3: CASSLTPGANEKLFF

size: NA
V: TRBV7-3
D: TRBD2
J: TRBJ2-1
DNA: TGTGCCAGCAGCTCCTCCGGGACTAGCTATGAGCAGTTCTTC
CDR3: CASSSSGTSYEQFF

size: NA
V: TRBV18
D: TRBD1
J: TRBJ2-5
DNA: TGTGCCAGCTCACAGACAGGGTTGGAGACCCAGTACTTC
CDR3: CASSQTGLETQYF

size: once
V: TRBV9
D: TRBD2
J: TRBJ2-7
DNA: TGTGCCAGTACCCCCTATAGCGGGCCCTCCTACGAGCAGTACTTC
CDR3: CASTPYSGPSYEQYF

size: once
V: TRBV7-3
D: NA
J: TRBJ2-3
DNA: TGTGCCAGCAGCCGGTCGGGAGCCACAGATACGCAGTATTTT
CDR3: CASSRSGATDTQYF

size: NA
V: TRBV10-3
D: NA
J: TRBJ1-1
DNA: TGTGCCATCAGTACAGGGACCACTGAAGCTTTCTTT
CDR3: CAISTGTTEAFF

size: NA
V: TRBV18
D: NA
J: TRBJ2-3
DNA: TGTGCCAGCTCACCTCTGGGAGGCACAGATACGCAGTATTTT
CDR3: CASSPLGGTDTQYF

size: NA
V: TRBV7-7
D: TRBD1
J: TRBJ2-5
DNA: TGTGCTAGCAGTTCACAGGGGTCAGGGGTTGAGACCCAGTACTTC
CDR3: CASSSQGSGVETQYF

size: NA
V: TRBV28
D: NA
J: TRBJ2-4
DNA: TGTGCCAGCAGCCGAGCCCCCGGAGAAAACATTCAGTACTTC
CDR3: CASSRAPGENIQYF

size: NA
V: TRBV19
D: TRBD2
J: TRBJ2-1
DNA: TGTGCCAGTAGGGCTAGCGGGAGGGTGTCTAACAATGAGCAGTTCTTC
CDR3: CASRASGRVSNNEQFF

size: NA
V: TRBV24-1
D: NA
J: TRBJ2-2
DNA: TGTGCCACCAGTGTTTCCGGACTACCGAACACCGGGGAGCTGTTTTTT
CDR3: CATSVSGLPNTGELFF

size: NA
V: TRBV19
D: TRBD1
J: TRBJ2-3
DNA: TGTGCCAGTAGTATCCGACAGGGGCTCACAGATACGCAGTATTTT
CDR3: CASSIRQGLTDTQYF

size: NA
V: TRBV18
D: TRBD2
J: TRBJ2-7
DNA: TGTGCCAGCTCAAAGACTAGCGGGAGTTCCGAGCAGTACTTC
CDR3: CASSKTSGSSEQYF

size: NA
V: TRBV5-4
D: TRBD2
J: TRBJ2-2
DNA: TGTGCCAGCAGCTCCACAGCGGGGGGGAACACCGGGGAGCTGTTTTTT
CDR3: CASSSTAGGNTGELFF

size: NA
V: TRBV7-8
D: TRBD2
J: TRBJ2-5
DNA: TGTGCCAGCAGCCCCGGAGGACTAGCGGGGGGGCAAGGAGAGACCCAGTACTTC
CDR3: CASSPGGLAGGQGETQYF

size: NA
V: TRBV5-1
D: NA
J: TRBJ2-3
DNA: TGCGCCAGCAGCTTGGTTGGGGGGAATACAGATACGCAGTATTTT
CDR3: CASSLVGGNTDTQYF

size: NA
V: TRBV2
D: NA
J: TRBJ2-7
DNA: TGTGCCAGCAGAGGCTTTAGCGACTACGAGCAGTACTTC
CDR3: CASRGFSDYEQYF

size: NA
V: TRBV5-4
D: TRBD2
J: TRBJ2-5
DNA: TGTGCCAGCAGCCCCCGGGGGGTGGTCCAAGAGACCCAGTACTTC
CDR3: CASSPRGVVQETQYF

size: few
V: TRBV19
D: NA
J: TRBJ2-5
DNA: TGTGCCAGTAGCACAACGGGTTCTGGTGAGACCCAGTACTTC
CDR3: CASSTTGSGETQYF

size: NA
V: TRBV7-3
D: NA
J: TRBJ1-1
DNA: TGTGCCAGCAGCTTAACCGAGGGGAACACTGAAGCTTTCTTT
CDR3: CASSLTEGNTEAFF

size: once
V: TRBV5-1
D: TRBD1
J: TRBJ2-5
DNA: TGCGCCAGCAGCTCCGACAGGGACCAAGAGACCCAGTACTTC
CDR3: CASSSDRDQETQYF

size: NA
V: TRBV5-1
D: TRBD2
J: TRBJ2-5
DNA: TGCGCCAGCAGCATAGGACTAGCGGGGGGGCCAGAGACCCAGTACTTC
CDR3: CASSIGLAGGPETQYF

size: once
V: TRBV19
D: NA
J: TRBJ1-1
DNA: TGTGCCAGTAGTATACTACCTAACACTGAAGCTTTCTTT
CDR3: CASSILPNTEAFF

size: NA
V: TRBV9
D: TRBD2
J: TRBJ2-1
DNA: TGTGCCAGCAGCGTTAGCGGGAGCTCCTACAATGAGCAGTTCTTC
CDR3: CASSVSGSSYNEQFF

size: NA
V: TRBV4-2
D: NA
J: TRBJ1-4
DNA: TGTGCCAGCAGAGTTGGAGCTCATGGGAGGGCAACTAATGAAAAACTGTTTTTT
CDR3: CASRVGAHGRATNEKLFF

size: NA
V: TRBV2
D: TRBD2
J: TRBJ2-3
DNA: TGTGCCAGTGAACTAGCGGGGGCTCCAGATACGCAGTATTTT
CDR3: CASELAGAPDTQYF

size: NA
V: TRBV12-3/TRBV12-4
D: TRBD1
J: TRBJ2-2
DNA: TGTGCCACCCAGGGGGCGGGAACCGGGGAGCTGTTTTTT
CDR3: CATQGAGTGELFF

size: few
V: TRBV24-1
D: TRBD2
J: TRBJ2-1
DNA: TGTGCCACCAGTGATTTGAACGGGCGGGAGGGGTACAATGAGCAGTTCTTC
CDR3: CATSDLNGREGYNEQFF

size: NA
V: TRBV7-9
D: TRBD2
J: TRBJ2-1
DNA: TGTGCCAGCAGCTTATGGTTAGCGGGCTCCTACAATGAGCAGTTCTTC
CDR3: CASSLWLAGSYNEQFF

size: few
V: TRBV10-3
D: TRBD2
J: TRBJ2-7
DNA: TGTGCCACCGCTAGCGGAACCTACGAGCAGTACTTC
CDR3: CATASGTYEQYF